The entry below gives a single TCR beta chain sequence along with its context. CDR1 SGHVS and CDR2 FQNEAQ come from the germline V gene. Trimming took 1 base from V and 5 from J, leaving 20 bases between them. This CDR3 spans 17 amino acids. Sequencing was performed with immunoSEQ multiplex PCR; in TCRdb, only in-frame clones are kept and a portion is missing. This table holds roughly 390,000 clones, 80% to 90% found once. The treatment was: about 20 received Ad26.COV2.S at low or high dose, single or two shots; about 5 received placebo; per-sample allocation not given. Samples analyzed were those drawn on day 63 after the first vaccine or placebo injection. The data were obtained in a study of Ad26.COV2.S vaccination and SARS-CoV-2 variants.

This specimen consisted of peripheral blood, obtained in a trial of Ad26.COV2.S vaccine versus placebo. The sequence was collected from a person aged 18 to 59 who received the Ad26.COV2.S COVID-19 vaccine or a placebo. The V call is TRBV7-8, the J call TRBJ1-2; D is possibly TRBD1 (6 bases). CDR3: CASSLGRGGATRYGYTF. The CDR3 region has the DNA TGTGCCAGCAGCTTAGGAAGGGGGGGCGCAACAAGATATGGCTACACCTTC.